The next 8 T cell receptor beta chains were all read from a single sample in a study of blood T cell repertoires in COVID-19. Here immunoSEQ multiplex PCR was the method, and the copy in TCRdb shows in-frame clones only, minus some. The table records a few hundred thousand clones, about 89% of them present only once. Source material: PBMCs or T cells enriched from blood (not recorded which). The origin of the receptors is a woman in her thirties or forties who had recovered from COVID-19.

The chain couples TRBV7-2 to TRBJ1-3; TRBD1 agrees at 7 bases. Germline lookup yields CDR1 SGHTA and CDR2 FQGNSA. V lost 6 bases and J lost 4; bases outside the gene matches: 9. CDR3 size: 15 residues. Here the CDR3 DNA reads TGTGCCAGCAGTGCGGAGGGGGCGTCAGGAAACACCATATATTTT. It specifies CASSAEGASGNTIYF.

This rearrangement joins TRBV5-1 to TRBJ2-2; weak D call: TRBD2 (5 bases). The ends were cut back, 0 bases at V and 5 bases at J, with 14 bases in the middle. CDR1 is SGHRS and CDR2 is YFSETQ in the germline V gene. The CDR3 sequence is 16 residues long. The CDR3 DNA sequence: TGCGCCAGCAGCTTGGCGGCGGGCCTAGAAACCGGGGAGCTGTTTTTT. Residues: CASSLAAGLETGELFF. Based on the CDR3 plus reference TRBV5-1 and TRBJ2-2, the full variable domain is KAGVTQTPRYLIKTRGQQVTLSCSPISGHRSVSWYQQTPGQGLQFLFEYFSETQRNKGNFPGRFSGRQFSNSRSEMNVSTLELGDSALYLCASSLAAGLETGELFFGEGSRLTVL.

The rearrangement links TRBV19 to TRBJ1-5; possibly TRBD1 for D (6 bases). CDR3 size: 14 residues. CDR1 is LNHDA and CDR2 is SQIVND in the germline V gene (reference sequence). V was pared by 5 bases and J by 0 bases, with 8 bases between. Here the CDR3 DNA reads TGTGCCAGTAGTGGGACACATAGCAATCAGCCCCAGCATTTT. Residues: CASSGTHSNQPQHF.

This chain joins TRBV27 and TRBJ2-1; D might be TRBD2 (5 bases). The V end was cut by 3 bases, the J end by 10 bases, with 10 bases between. The CDR3 sequence is 12 residues long. Germline-derived CDR1 and CDR2 are MNHEY and SMNVEV (reference sequence). DNA for the CDR3: TGTGCCAGCAGTTTCGGGGTAGGAGAGCAGTTCTTC. It specifies CASSFGVGEQFF.

The chain joins TRBV19 to TRBJ1-6; D is possibly TRBD1 (5 bases). CDR1 is LNHDA, CDR2 SQIVND, per germline (reference sequence). This CDR3 is built from 15 residues. V lost 6 bases and J lost 6, with 15 bases in between. The chain's CDR3 is CASSRREGLNSPLHF. In DNA form, the CDR3 reads TGTGCCAGTAGCCGCAGGGAAGGCCTTAATTCACCCCTCCACTTT.

The gene calls are TRBV7-2 and TRBJ2-7, with 8 bases identical to TRBD1. Germline CDR1 is SGHTA and CDR2 is FQGNSA. Trimming at V came to 3 bases and at J to 4 bases, leaving 5 bases not matched to a gene. This CDR3 is 14 amino acids long. CDR3 DNA: TGTGCCAGCAGCTTCGGACAGGGCGAGTACGAGCAGTACTTC. Translated: CASSFGQGEYEQYF.

This chain joins TRBV30 and TRBJ1-2; unclear D gene. Per germline, CDR1 GTSNPN and CDR2 SVGIG (reference sequence). The CDR3 spans 13 residues. Between the trimmed V and J ends, which lost 2 bases and 3 bases, there was a span of 10 bases. The CDR3 here is CAWSRNRDYGYTF. The DNA of the CDR3 is TGTGCCTGGAGTAGAAACAGAGACTATGGCTACACCTTC.

The CDR3 coding sequence is TGTGCCAGCAGCTTGGGCAGGGGTTCTAACTATGGCTACACCTTC. Amino acid sequence: CASSLGRGSNYGYTF. The genes are TRBV11-1 and TRBJ1-2; D possibly corresponds to TRBD1 (6 bases). CDR3 length: 15 residues. V lost 3 bases and J 0 bases, leaving 11 bases between the germline ends. Germline CDR1 SGHAT, CDR2 FQDESV (reference sequence).